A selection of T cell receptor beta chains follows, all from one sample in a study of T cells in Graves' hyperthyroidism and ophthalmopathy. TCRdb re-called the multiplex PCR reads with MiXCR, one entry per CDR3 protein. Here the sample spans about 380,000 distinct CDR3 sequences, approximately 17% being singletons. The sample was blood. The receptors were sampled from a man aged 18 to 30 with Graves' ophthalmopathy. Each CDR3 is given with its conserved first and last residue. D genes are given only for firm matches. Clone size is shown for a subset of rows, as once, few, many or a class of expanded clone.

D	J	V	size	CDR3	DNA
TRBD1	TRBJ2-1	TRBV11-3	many	CASSLETGVGNEQFF	TGTGCCAGCAGCTTAGAAACAGGGGTCGGCAATGAGCAGTTCTTC
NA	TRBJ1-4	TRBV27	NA	CASRTVLNEKLFF	TGTGCCAGCCGGACAGTCCTTAATGAAAAACTGTTTTTT
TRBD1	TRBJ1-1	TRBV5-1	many	CASSVSPGTGTEAFF	TGCGCCAGCAGCGTATCGCCCGGGACAGGGACTGAAGCTTTCTTT
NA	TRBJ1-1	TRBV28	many	CASSPWASNTEAFF	TGTGCCAGCAGTCCTTGGGCTTCGAACACTGAAGCTTTCTTT
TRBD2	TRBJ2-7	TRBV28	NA	CASSGTSGTYEQYF	TGTGCCAGCAGCGGGACTAGCGGAACCTACGAGCAGTACTTC
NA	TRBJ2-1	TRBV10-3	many	CAISDSSRNEQFF	TGTGCCATCAGTGATTCCAGCCGAAATGAGCAGTTCTTC
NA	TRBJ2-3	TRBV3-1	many	CASSQATGRPDTQYF	TGTGCCAGCAGCCAAGCTACCGGGCGACCAGATACGCAGTATTTT
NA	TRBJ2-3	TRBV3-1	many	CASSHISGGGISTDTQYF	TGTGCCAGCAGTCACATTAGCGGAGGGGGGATTAGCACAGATACGCAGTATTTT
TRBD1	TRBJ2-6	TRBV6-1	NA	CASSQTGMYGSGANVLTF	TGTGCCAGCAGTCAGACAGGGATGTACGGCTCTGGGGCCAACGTCCTGACTTTC
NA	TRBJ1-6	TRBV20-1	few	CSAREAGGSGSPLHF	TGCAGTGCTAGAGAGGCGGGGGGCTCTGGTTCACCCCTCCACTTT
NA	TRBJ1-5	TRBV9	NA	CASSVGLLNQPQHF	TGTGCCAGCAGCGTAGGACTCCTCAATCAGCCCCAGCATTTT
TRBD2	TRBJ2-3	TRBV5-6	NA	CASSSGALAGGKETDTQYF	TGTGCCAGCAGCTCCGGAGCCCTAGCGGGGGGGAAGGAGACAGATACGCAGTATTTT
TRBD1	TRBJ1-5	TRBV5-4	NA	CASSYDRAVYQPQHF	TGTGCCAGCAGCTATGACAGGGCGGTGTATCAGCCCCAGCATTTT
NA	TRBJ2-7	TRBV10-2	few	CASRGGGHSYEQYF	TGCGCCAGCAGAGGGGGGGGGCACTCCTACGAGCAGTACTTC
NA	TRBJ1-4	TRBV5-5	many	CASSPRTYGSEKLFF	TGTGCCAGCAGCCCAAGGACATACGGCAGTGAAAAACTGTTTTTT
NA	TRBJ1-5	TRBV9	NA	CASSNGPGGQPQHF	TGTGCCAGCAGCAACGGCCCTGGGGGTCAGCCCCAGCATTTT
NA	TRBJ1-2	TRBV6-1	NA	CASSEAIRQNGYTF	TGTGCCAGCAGTGAAGCTATCCGACAGAATGGCTACACCTTC
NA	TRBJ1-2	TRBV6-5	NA	CASSYGDGYGYTF	TGTGCCAGCAGTTACGGCGACGGCTATGGCTACACCTTC
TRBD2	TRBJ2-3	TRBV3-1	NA	CASSQAHSGAWVDTQYF	TGTGCCAGCAGCCAAGCCCATAGCGGGGCTTGGGTAGATACGCAGTATTTT
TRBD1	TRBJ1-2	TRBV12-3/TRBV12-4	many	CASRRQGANYGYTF	TGTGCCAGCAGGAGACAGGGGGCAAACTATGGCTACACCTTC
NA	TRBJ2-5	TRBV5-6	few	CASSPGGRGPVETQYF	TGTGCCAGCAGCCCGGGAGGCAGGGGGCCGGTAGAGACCCAGTACTTC
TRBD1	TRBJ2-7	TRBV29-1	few	CSVEDRRYEQYF	TGCAGCGTGGAGGACAGGCGCTACGAGCAGTACTTC